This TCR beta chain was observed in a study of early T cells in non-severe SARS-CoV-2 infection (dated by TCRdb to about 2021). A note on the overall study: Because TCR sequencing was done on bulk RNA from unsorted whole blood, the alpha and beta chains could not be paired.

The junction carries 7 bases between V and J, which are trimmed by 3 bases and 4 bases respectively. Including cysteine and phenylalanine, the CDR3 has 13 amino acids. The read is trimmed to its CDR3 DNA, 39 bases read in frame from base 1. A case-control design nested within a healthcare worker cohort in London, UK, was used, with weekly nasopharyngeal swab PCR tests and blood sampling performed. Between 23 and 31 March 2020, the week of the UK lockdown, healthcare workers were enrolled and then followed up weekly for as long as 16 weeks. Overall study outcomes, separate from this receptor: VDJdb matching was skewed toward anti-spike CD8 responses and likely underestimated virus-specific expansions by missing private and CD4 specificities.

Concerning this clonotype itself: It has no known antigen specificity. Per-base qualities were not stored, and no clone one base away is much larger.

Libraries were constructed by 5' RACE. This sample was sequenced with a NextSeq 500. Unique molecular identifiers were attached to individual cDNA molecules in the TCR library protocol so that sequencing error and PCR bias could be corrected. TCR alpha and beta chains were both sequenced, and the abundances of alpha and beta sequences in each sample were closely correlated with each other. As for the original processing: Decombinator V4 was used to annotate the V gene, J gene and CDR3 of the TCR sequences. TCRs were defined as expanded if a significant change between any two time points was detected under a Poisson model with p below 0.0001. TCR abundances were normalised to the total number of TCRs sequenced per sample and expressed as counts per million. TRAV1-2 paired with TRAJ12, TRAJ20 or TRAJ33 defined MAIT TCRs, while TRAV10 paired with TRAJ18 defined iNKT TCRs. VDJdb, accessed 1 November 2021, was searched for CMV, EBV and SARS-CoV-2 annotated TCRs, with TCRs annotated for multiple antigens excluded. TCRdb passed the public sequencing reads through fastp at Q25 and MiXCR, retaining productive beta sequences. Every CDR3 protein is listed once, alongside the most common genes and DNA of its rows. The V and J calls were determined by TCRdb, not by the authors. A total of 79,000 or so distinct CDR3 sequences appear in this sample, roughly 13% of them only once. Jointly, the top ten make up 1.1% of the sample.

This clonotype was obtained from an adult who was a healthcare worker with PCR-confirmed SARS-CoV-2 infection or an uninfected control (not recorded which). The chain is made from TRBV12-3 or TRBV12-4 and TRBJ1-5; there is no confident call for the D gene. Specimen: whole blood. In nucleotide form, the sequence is TGTGCCAGCAGTTTTAGGGCGAATCAGCCCCAGCATTTT. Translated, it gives CASSFRANQPQHF.